This T cell receptor (beta chain) was captured in a study of graft-versus-host responses after intestinal transplantation. Study in general: Tacrolimus plus steroids were given to all recipients for 3 to 4 years, preceded by anti-thymocyte globulin induction. Study-level results: Researchers found peak circulating GvH clone levels linked to early post-transplant HvG declines. Clonal ratios of graft-versus-host to host-versus-graft in allografts were high for patients exhibiting graft-donor T cell macrochimerism. Recipient marrow showed GvH clones, some seen first in ileum or blood.

Remarks on this clone: Its target is not known.

Repertoires were generated with immunoSEQ multiplex PCR, while TCRdb's copy carries only in-frame clones and drops some. The sample includes around 100,000 clones, more than 85% of them seen just once. The sequence was collected from a human donor who was the organ donor for an intestinal transplant. The material was unstimulated CD4+ T cells sorted from spleen or lymph node cells, obtained before transplant.

The CDR3 loop reads CASSYLGDGNTGELFF. CDR3 in DNA: TGTGCCAGCAGTTACTTAGGGGATGGGAACACCGGGGAGCTGTTTTTT. V usage is TRBV6-5 and J usage is TRBJ2-2; D is perhaps TRBD1 (5 bases). Germline loops: CDR1 MNHEY, CDR2 SVGAGI. Deletions cut 1 base from V and 1 base from J, with 10 bases between. The CDR3 has 16 residues.